This T cell receptor beta chain derives from a study of regulatory T cells in long-lasting Graves disease. Study overall: For under 3 months, newly diagnosed Graves' patients had been taking antithyroid drugs.

Stated time point: newly diagnosed GD, antithyroid drugs for less than 3 months. The TCR library was made from RNA extracted from PBMCs. American Thyroid Association guidelines served as the basis for diagnosing Graves' disease. The CDR3 has 13 residues. Looked up from germline, CDR1 is SEHNR and CDR2 is FQNEAQ (reference sequence). This clonotype was seen ten or more times. Antigen specificity is unknown. At one of its ends the junction is not consistent with the germline gene, which may arise from a read error. Study-wide results and limits: The work looked only at peripheral blood and did not look at thyroid tissue. The study found persistent patients shared more public clonotypes (fewer than 3,000) than new patients (about 890).

Construction of TCR beta libraries relied on iRepertoire HTBI primers and on Arm-PCR targeting CDR3 regions. One entry per CDR3 protein results from TCRdb running MiXCR on the multiplex PCR reads. This table has about 560,000 distinct CDR3 sequences, roughly 15% appearing once. These data were also filed under a second study, of T cells in Graves' hyperthyroidism and ophthalmopathy.

This TCR was recovered from a young man with Graves disease. The chain combines TRBV7-9 with TRBJ2-3; D is perhaps TRBD2 (6 bases). The sequencing here drew on peripheral blood mononuclear cells (PBMCs), taken at new diagnosis, from a patient treated with antithyroid drugs. CDR3 sequence: CASSLAVTDTQYF. The DNA of the CDR3 is TGTGCCAGCAGTTTAGCGGTCACAGATACGCAGTATTTT.